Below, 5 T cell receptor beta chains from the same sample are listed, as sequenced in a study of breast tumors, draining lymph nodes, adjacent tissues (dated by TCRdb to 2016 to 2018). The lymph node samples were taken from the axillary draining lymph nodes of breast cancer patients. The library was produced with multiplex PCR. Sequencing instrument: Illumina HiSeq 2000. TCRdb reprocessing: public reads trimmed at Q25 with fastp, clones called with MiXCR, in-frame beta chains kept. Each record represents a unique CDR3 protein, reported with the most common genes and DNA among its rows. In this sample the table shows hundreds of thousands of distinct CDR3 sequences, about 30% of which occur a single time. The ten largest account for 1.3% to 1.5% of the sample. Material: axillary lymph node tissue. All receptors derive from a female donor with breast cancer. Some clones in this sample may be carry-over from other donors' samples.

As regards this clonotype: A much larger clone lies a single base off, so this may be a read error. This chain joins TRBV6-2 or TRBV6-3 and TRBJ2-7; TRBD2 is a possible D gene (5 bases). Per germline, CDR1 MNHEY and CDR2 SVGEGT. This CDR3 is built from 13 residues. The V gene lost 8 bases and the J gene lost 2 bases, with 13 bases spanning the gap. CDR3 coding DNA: TGTGCCAGCGGACGGGGAAGACCCTACGAGCAGTACTTC. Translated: CASGRGRPYEQYF.

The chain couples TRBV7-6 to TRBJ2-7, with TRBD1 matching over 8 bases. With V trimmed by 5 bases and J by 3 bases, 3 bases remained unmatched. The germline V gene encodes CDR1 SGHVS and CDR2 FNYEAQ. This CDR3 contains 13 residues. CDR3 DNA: TGTGCCAGCAGCGTGGACAGGGACTACGAGCAGTACTTC. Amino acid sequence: CASSVDRDYEQYF.

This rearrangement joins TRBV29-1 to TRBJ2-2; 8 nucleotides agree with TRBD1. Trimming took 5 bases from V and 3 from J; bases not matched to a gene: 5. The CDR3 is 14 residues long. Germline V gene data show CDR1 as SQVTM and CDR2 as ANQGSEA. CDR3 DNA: TGCAGCGTTAGACACAGGGGGGACACCGGGGAGCTGTTTTTT. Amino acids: CSVRHRGDTGELFF.

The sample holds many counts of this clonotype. The CDR3 coding sequence is TGTGCCAGCAGCCAACGGACTAGCGGGAGCTCCTACGAGCAGTACTTC. Its translation: CASSQRTSGSSYEQYF. The V gene is TRBV11-3, the J gene TRBJ2-7; TRBD2 aligns across 13 bases. The trim removed 5 bases at V and 0 bases at J, leaving 4 bases unmatched. Germline CDR1 reads SGHNT; CDR2 reads YENEEA. The CDR3 consists of 16 residues.

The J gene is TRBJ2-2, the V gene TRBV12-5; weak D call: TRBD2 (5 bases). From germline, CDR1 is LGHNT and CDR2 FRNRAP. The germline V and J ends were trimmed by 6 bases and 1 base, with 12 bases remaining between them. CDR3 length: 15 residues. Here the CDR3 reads CASGPVRVNTGELFF. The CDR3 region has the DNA TGTGCTAGTGGCCCTGTGCGGGTGAACACCGGGGAGCTGTTTTTT.